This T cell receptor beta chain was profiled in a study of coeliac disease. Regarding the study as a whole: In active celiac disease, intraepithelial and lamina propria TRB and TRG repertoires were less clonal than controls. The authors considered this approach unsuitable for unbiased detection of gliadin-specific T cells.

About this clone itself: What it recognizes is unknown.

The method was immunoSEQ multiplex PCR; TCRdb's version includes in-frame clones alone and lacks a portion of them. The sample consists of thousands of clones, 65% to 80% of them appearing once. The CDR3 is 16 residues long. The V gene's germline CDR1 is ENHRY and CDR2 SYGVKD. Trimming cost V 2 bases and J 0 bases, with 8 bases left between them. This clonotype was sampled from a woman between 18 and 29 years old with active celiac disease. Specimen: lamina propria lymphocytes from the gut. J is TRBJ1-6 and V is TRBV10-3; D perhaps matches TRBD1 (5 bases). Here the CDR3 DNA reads TGTGCCATCAGTGAGCGGCAGGGCTCCTATAATTCACCCCTCCACTTT. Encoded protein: CAISERQGSYNSPLHF.